This T cell receptor (beta chain) was sequenced during a study of CD8+ T cells in alopecia areata (dated by TCRdb to the late 2010s). About the investigation overall: Treated patients were enrolled in an open-label pilot trial of oral tofacitinib, 5 to 10 mg twice daily, for moderate-to-severe alopecia areata. Patients stayed on tofacitinib for 6 to 18 months and then had 6 months of follow-up off drug so that delayed response and recurrence could be assessed. The study used high-throughput TCRbeta sequencing to examine T cell clonal expansion in alopecia areata, in both the C3H/HeJ mouse model and human patients. In humans, TCRbeta sequencing was performed on scalp tissue and on sorted CD4+ and CD8+ peripheral blood T cells from healthy controls and from patients with patchy or totalis/universalis alopecia areata. Patients on tofacitinib were biopsied at baseline and after 4 and 24 weeks of treatment, and several of the patients also had a later scalp biopsy. Scalp clonality was compared among normal scalp (n=4), patchy alopecia areata scalp (n=8), and alopecia totalis/universalis scalp (n=8). The RNA source kit depended on sample type: the PAXgene miRNA kit for fixed scalp, the miRNeasy kit for PBMCs, and the RNeasy kit for mouse skin. immunoSEQ multiplex PCR using 35 Vbeta forward primers and 13 Jbeta reverse primers was used to amplify TCRbeta CDR3 regions.

Paper-wide results and their limitations: Lesional scalp, especially in alopecia totalis/universalis, showed higher clonality and more expanded CD8+ clones than normal scalp, suggesting antigenic drive. Resident alphabeta T cells in normal human skin are also sequenced, complicating scalp TCR repertoire analysis, unlike mouse skin dominated by gammadelta T cells. Compared with mice, TCR sequences shared between patients were less clear, possibly partly because of HLA diversity across the patient population.

The library was produced with the immunoSEQ multiplex PCR assay. RNA was extracted from all samples and reverse transcribed into cDNA, which served as template for TCR sequencing. First-strand cDNA was synthesized with SuperScript III using a 2:1 mix of oligo-dT and random hexamers. A synthetic immune receptor repertoire was used to assess amplification bias, and residual bias was removed computationally. Processing in the source paper ran as follows. Raw reads were preprocessed for error removal, and CDR3 was defined according to IMGT conventions as running from the conserved cysteine to phenylalanine. Clonality was computed by normalizing Shannon entropy by log2 of the number of productive unique TCRs and subtracting the result from 1. Whether scalp clones were CD4 or CD8 was inferred by matching scalp TCRbeta sequences against CD4 and CD8 repertoires sorted from blood. This is the immuneACCESS table as TCRdb keeps it, with only in-frame sequences that have V and J called. A part of the clones is gone; compared with another copy, unresolved V genes explain less than half, and the rest is unexplained. V, J and clone size are taken as reported in that table, and D and trimming were inferred from the DNA itself. In all, the sample holds almost 250,000 clones, and approximately 61% of those were seen once. Of the sample, more than 0.95% falls within the top ten clones.

This clone has just a few counts. This receptor's antigen is unknown. Base qualities are not provided; no much larger clone lies one nucleotide away. The time point label corresponds to: baseline before oral tofacitinib. From alopecia areata patients, peripheral blood was collected along with lesional scalp punch biopsies. After PBMCs were isolated by density centrifugation and stained for CD3, CD4 and CD8, a FACSAria was used to sort CD4+ and CD8+ T cells. The specimen was CD4+ T cells sorted from blood, collected at week 0. The receptor was isolated from a human donor with alopecia areata.

Here the CDR3 is given as CATRASGGQETQYF. The DNA sequence follows: TGTGCCACCAGGGCTAGCGGGGGCCAAGAGACCCAGTACTTC. The chain is assembled from TRBV2 and TRBJ2-5, with 10 junctional bases fitting TRBD2. The CDR3 covers 14 residues, taking in both the cysteine and the phenylalanine. Just the 42-base CDR3 DNA is kept, in frame starting at base 1. Via the germline V gene, CDR1 is SNHLY and CDR2 FYNNEI. V is pruned by 10 bases and J by 1 base, leaving 6 bases of the junction without a gene match. The full variable domain, with segments outside the CDR3 supplied by the reference TRBV2 and TRBJ2-5 proteins, appears as EPEVTQTPSHQVTQMGQEVILRCVPISNHLYFYWYRQILGQKVEFLVSFYNNEISEKSEIFDDQFSVERPDGSNFTLKIRSTKLEDSAMYFCATRASGGQETQYFGPGTRLLVL.